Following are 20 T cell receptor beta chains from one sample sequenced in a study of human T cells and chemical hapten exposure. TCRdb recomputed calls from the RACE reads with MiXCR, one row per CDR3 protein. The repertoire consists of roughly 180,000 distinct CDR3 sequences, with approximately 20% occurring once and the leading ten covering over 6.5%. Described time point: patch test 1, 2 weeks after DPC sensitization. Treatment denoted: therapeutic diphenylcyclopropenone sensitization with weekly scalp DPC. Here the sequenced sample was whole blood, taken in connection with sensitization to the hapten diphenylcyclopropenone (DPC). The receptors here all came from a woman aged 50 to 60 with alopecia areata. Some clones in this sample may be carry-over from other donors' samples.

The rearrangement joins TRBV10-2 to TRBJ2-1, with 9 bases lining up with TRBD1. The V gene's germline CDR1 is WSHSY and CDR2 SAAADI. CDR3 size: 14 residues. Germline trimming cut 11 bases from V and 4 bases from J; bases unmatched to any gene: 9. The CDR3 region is CAGTPGTGYNEQFF. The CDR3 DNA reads TGCGCCGGCACACCCGGGACAGGGTACAATGAGCAGTTCTTC.

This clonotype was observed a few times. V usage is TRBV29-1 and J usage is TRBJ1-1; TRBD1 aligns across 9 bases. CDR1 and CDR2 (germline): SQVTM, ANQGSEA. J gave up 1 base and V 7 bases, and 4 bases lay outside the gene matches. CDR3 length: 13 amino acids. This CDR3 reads CSGAQGANTEAFF. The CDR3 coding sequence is TGCAGCGGCGCACAGGGGGCGAACACTGAAGCTTTCTTT.

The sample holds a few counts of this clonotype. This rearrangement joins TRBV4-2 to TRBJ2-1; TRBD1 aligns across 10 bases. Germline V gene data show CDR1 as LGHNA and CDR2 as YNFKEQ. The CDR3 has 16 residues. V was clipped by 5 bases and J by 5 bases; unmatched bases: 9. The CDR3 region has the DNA TGTGCCAGCAGCAAAAGATGGGACAGGGGTGACAATGAGCAGTTCTTC. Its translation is CASSKRWDRGDNEQFF.

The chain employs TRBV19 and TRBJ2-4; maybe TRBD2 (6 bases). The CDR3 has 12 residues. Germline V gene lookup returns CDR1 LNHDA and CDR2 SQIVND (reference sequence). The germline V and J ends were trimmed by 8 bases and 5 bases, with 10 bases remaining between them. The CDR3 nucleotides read TGTGCCAGTTGGGGACTCGAAAACATTCAGTACTTC. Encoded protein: CASWGLENIQYF. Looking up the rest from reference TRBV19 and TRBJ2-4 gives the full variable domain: DGGITQSPKYLFRKEGQNVTLSCEQNLNHDAMYWYRQDPGQGLRLIYYSQIVNDFQKGDIAEGYSVSREKKESFPLTVTSAQKNPTAFYLCASWGLENIQYFGAGTRLSVL.

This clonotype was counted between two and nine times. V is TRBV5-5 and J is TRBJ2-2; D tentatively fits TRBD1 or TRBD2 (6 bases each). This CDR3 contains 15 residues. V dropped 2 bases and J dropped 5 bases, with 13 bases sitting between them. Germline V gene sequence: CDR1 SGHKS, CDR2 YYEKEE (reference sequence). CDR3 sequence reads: CASSLGGLRTGELFF. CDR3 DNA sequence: TGTGCCAGCAGCTTAGGGGGGCTTCGGACCGGGGAGCTGTTTTTT.

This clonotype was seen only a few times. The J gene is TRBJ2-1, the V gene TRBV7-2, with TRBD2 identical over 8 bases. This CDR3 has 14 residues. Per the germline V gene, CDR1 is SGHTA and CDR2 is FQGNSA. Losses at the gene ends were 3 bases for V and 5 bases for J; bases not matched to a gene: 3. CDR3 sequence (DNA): TGTGCCAGCAGCTTCACTAGCGGTCACAATGAGCAGTTCTTC. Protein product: CASSFTSGHNEQFF.

In DNA form, the CDR3 reads TGTGCCAGCAGCTCTCGCCCCCTGACTAGCGGCGATGAGCAGTTCTTC. It yields the protein CASSSRPLTSGDEQFF. This chain joins TRBV5-8 and TRBJ2-1; 9 positions agree with TRBD2. V lost 3 bases, J lost 8 bases, and 12 bases stayed unmatched. The CDR3 has 16 residues. Per the germline V gene, CDR1 is SGHTS and CDR2 is YDEGEE.

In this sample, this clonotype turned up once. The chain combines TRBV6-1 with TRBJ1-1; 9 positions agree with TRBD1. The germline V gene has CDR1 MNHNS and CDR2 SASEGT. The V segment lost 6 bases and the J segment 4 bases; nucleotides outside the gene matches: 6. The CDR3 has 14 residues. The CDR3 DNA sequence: TGTGCCAGCAGGGACAGGGGAGGCGGCACTGAAGCTTTCTTT. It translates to CASRDRGGGTEAFF.

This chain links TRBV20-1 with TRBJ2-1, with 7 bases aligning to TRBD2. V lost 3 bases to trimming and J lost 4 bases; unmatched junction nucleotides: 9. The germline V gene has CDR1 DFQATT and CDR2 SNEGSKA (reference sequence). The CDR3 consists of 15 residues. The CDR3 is CSASPAGVGYNEQFF. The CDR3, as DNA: TGCAGTGCTAGCCCCGCGGGAGTCGGTTACAATGAGCAGTTCTTC.

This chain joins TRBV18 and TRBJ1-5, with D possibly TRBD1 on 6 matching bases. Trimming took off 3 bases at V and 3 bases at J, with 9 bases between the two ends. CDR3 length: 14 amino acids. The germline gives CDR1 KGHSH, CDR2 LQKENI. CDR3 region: CASSPSGDNQPQHF. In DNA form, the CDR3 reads TGTGCCAGCTCACCCTCAGGGGACAATCAGCCCCAGCATTTT.

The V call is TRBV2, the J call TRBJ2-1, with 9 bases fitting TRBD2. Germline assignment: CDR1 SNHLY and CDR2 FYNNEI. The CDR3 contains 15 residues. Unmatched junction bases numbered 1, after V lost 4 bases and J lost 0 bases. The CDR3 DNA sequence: TGTGCCAGCAGTGCTAGCGGGAACTCCTACAATGAGCAGTTCTTC. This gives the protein CASSASGNSYNEQFF. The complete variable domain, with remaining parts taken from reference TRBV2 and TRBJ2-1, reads EPEVTQTPSHQVTQMGQEVILRCVPISNHLYFYWYRQILGQKVEFLVSFYNNEISEKSEIFDDQFSVERPDGSNFTLKIRSTKLEDSAMYFCASSASGNSYNEQFFGPGTRLTVL.

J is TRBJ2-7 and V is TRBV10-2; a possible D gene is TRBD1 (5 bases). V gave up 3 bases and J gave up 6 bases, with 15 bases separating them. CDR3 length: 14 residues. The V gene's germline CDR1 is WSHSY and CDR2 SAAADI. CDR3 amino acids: CASSDERRGPEQYF. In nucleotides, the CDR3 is TGCGCCAGCAGTGATGAAAGAAGGGGTCCCGAGCAGTACTTC.

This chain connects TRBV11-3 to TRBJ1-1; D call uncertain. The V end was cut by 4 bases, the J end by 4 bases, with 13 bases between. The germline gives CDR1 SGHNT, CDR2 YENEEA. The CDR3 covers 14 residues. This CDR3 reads CASSSRSEGTEAFF. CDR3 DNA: TGTGCCAGCAGCTCGCGCTCAGAGGGCACTGAAGCTTTCTTT. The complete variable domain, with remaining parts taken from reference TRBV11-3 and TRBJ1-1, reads EAGVVQSPRYKIIEKKQPVAFWCNPISGHNTLYWYLQNLGQGPELLIRYENEEAVDDSQLPKDRFSAERLKGVDSTLKIQPAELGDSAVYLCASSSRSEGTEAFFGQGTRLTVV.

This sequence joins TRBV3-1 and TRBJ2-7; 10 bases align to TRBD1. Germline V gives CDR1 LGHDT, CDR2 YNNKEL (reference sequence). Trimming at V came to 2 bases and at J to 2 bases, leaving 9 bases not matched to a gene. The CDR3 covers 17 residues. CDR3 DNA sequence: TGTGCCAGCAGCCAATTCAGGGGACAGGGGTCCCCCTACGAGCAGTACTTC. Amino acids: CASSQFRGQGSPYEQYF.

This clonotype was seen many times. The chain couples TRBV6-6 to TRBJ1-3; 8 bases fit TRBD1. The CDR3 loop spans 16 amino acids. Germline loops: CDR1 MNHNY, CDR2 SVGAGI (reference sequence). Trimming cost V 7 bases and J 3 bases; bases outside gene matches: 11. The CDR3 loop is CASTKRQGPYGNTIYF. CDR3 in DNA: TGTGCCAGCACCAAGAGACAGGGGCCATATGGAAACACCATATATTTT.

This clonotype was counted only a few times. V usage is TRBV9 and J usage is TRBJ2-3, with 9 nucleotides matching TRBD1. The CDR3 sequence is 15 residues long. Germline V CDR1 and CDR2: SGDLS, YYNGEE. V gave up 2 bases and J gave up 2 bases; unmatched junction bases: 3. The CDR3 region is CASSVGTGITDTQYF. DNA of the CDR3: TGTGCCAGCAGCGTTGGGACAGGGATCACAGATACGCAGTATTTT.

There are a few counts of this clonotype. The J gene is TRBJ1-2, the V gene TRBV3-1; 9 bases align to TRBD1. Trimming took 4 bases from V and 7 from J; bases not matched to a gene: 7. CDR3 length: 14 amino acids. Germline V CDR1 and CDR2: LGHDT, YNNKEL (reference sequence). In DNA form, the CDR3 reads TGTGCCAGCAGCCCCCAGGACAGGGGAGGTGGCTACACCTTC. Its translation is CASSPQDRGGGYTF.

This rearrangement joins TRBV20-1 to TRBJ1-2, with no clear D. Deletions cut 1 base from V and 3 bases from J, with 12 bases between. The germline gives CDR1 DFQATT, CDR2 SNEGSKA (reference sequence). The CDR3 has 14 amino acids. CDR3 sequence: CSARASYWDYGYTF. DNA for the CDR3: TGCAGTGCTAGAGCTAGCTATTGGGACTATGGCTACACCTTC.

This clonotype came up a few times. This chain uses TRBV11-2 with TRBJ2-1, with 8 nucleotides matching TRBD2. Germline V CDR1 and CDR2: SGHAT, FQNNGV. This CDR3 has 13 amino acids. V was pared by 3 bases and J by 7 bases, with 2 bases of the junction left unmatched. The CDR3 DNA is TGTGCCAGCAGCTTTGCGGGAGGAAATGAGCAGTTCTTC. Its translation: CASSFAGGNEQFF. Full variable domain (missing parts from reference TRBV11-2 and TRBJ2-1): EAGVAQSPRYKIIEKRQSVAFWCNPISGHATLYWYQQILGQGPKLLIQFQNNGVVDDSQLPKDRFSAERLKGVDSTLKIQPAKLEDSAVYLCASSFAGGNEQFFGPGTRLTVL.

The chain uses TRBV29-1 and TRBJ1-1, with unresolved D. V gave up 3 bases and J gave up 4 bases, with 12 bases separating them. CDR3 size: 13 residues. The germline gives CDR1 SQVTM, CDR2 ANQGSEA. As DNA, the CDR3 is TGCAGCGTTGACAATGGAGTCGGCACTGAAGCTTTCTTT. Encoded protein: CSVDNGVGTEAFF.